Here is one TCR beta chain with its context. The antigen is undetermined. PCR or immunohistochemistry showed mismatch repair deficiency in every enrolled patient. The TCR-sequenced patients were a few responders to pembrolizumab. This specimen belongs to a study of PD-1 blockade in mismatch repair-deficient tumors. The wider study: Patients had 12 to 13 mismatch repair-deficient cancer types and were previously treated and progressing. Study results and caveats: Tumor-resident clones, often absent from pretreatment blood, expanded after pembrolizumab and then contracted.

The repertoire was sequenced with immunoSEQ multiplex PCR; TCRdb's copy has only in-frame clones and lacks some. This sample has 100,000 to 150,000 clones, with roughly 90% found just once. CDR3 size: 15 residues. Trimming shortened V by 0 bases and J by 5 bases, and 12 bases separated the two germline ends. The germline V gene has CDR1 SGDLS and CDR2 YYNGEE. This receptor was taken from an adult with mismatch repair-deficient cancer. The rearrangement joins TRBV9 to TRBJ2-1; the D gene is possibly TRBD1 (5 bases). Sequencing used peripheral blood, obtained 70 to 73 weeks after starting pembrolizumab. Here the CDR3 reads CASSVEGAGNNEQFF. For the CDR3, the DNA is TGTGCCAGCAGCGTAGAAGGGGCCGGCAACAATGAGCAGTTCTTC.